The 19 T cell receptor beta chains listed next were all sequenced from one sample in a study of beta chain features in type 1 diabetes. Their recognized antigens are unknown. Study findings and constraints: Among patients with Type 1 diabetes, TCRB CDR3s were moderately but significantly shorter in every one of the four CD4+ subsets.

Expressed TCRB transcripts were sequenced after all isolated RNA was converted to cDNA. TCRdb's table, derived via immunoSEQ multiplex PCR, lists solely in-frame clones and lacks some. The table lists hundreds of thousands of clones, about an eighth of them singletons. Material for sequencing was naive CD4+ T cells from blood. These receptor sequences come from a man between 18 and 29 years old with type 1 diabetes.

A few counts support this clone. The chain is built from TRBV29-1 and TRBJ2-3; TRBD2 matches 11 bases. CDR1 and CDR2 from the germline V gene are SQVTM and ANQGSEA. J gave up 6 bases and V 3 bases, and 11 bases lay outside the gene matches. The CDR3 has 16 amino acids. This CDR3 reads CSVDGTSGKGLDTQYF. The CDR3 region has the DNA TGCAGCGTTGACGGGACTAGCGGAAAAGGCCTCGATACGCAGTATTTT.

The V and J genes are TRBV6-4 and TRBJ2-3, with TRBD2 identical over 10 bases. With V trimmed by 5 bases and J by 2 bases, 4 bases remained unmatched. Germline loops: CDR1 MRHNA, CDR2 SNTAGT. This CDR3 is 15 amino acids long. In nucleotides, the CDR3 is TGTGCCAGCAGTCCAGGACTAGCGGTCACAGATACGCAGTATTTT. It encodes CASSPGLAVTDTQYF.

This clone was seen only a few times. For the CDR3, the DNA is TGTGCCAGCAGCTTAGGGAAGAGCTCCTATAATTCACCCCTCCACTTT. Translated: CASSLGKSSYNSPLHF. The chain has TRBV7-9 and TRBJ1-6; no clear D. V lost 1 base to trimming and J lost 0 bases, with 7 bases between them. The CDR3 loop spans 16 amino acids. The germline CDR1 and CDR2 sequences are SEHNR and FQNEAQ (reference sequence).

V usage is TRBV6-5 and J usage is TRBJ1-1; weak D call: TRBD1 (5 bases). V lost 6 bases and J 6 bases, leaving 14 bases between the germline ends. The germline gives CDR1 MNHEY, CDR2 SVGAGI. The CDR3 is made up of 13 amino acids. The CDR3 DNA sequence: TGTGCCAGCAGGGAGACAGTGTCCTCTGAAGCTTTCTTT. Translated, it gives CASRETVSSEAFF.

This sequence joins TRBV10-3 and TRBJ1-2; 10 bases agree with TRBD1. Germline V gene sequence: CDR1 ENHRY, CDR2 SYGVKD. This CDR3 contains 14 residues. The V segment lost 5 bases and the J segment 5 bases; nucleotides outside the gene matches: 5. The CDR3 DNA sequence: TGTGCCATCAGTTCGGGACAGGGGAGGTATGGCTACACCTTC. Translation: CAISSGQGRYGYTF.

J is TRBJ1-1 and V is TRBV6-5, with a tentative D call TRBD1 (6 bases). The germline V gene has CDR1 MNHEY and CDR2 SVGAGI. V was trimmed by 11 bases and J by 4 bases, leaving 23 bases between them. The CDR3 is 15 residues long. DNA for the CDR3: TGTGCCGGGGGGCAGGGAGGTTGGAGGTTCACTGAAGCTTTCTTT. This encodes CAGGQGGWRFTEAFF.

In this sample, this clone turned up a few times. This chain joins TRBV29-1 and TRBJ1-5; perhaps TRBD1 as D (5 bases). The germline V and J ends were trimmed by 0 bases and 4 bases, with 16 bases remaining between them. The CDR3 extends over 16 amino acids. Germline-derived CDR1 and CDR2 are SQVTM and ANQGSEA. The CDR3 DNA is TGCAGCGTTGAAGATCGGGACCCTGCTCGGAATCAGCCCCAGCATTTT. Its protein product is CSVEDRDPARNQPQHF.

This clone was seen a handful of times. The chain combines TRBV2 with TRBJ2-1; 7 nucleotides match TRBD2. The CDR3 is 15 residues long. V gave up 1 base and J gave up 4 bases; unmatched junction bases: 4. Looked up from germline, CDR1 is SNHLY and CDR2 is FYNNEI. The CDR3 loop reads CASSEGSSGYNEQFF. The DNA of the CDR3 is TGTGCCAGCAGTGAAGGGTCTAGCGGTTACAATGAGCAGTTCTTC.

This clone was detected only a few times. The chain carries TRBV10-3 and TRBJ2-5; no reliable D call. Germline loops: CDR1 ENHRY, CDR2 SYGVKD. V shed 7 bases and J shed 5 bases, with 11 bases lying between them. This CDR3 is built from 12 residues. The CDR3 bases are TGTGCCATCATGACTCTTGGGGAGACCCAGTACTTC. It is translated as CAIMTLGETQYF.

V and J are TRBV2 and TRBJ2-3; 7 positions agree with TRBD1. The ends lost 6 bases at V and 3 bases at J; junction bases unmatched: 6. The CDR3 length is 14 residues. CDR1 is SNHLY, CDR2 FYNNEI, per germline. This CDR3 is CASRRDSATDTQYF. In DNA form, the CDR3 reads TGTGCCAGCAGGAGGGACAGCGCTACAGATACGCAGTATTTT. Complete variable domain (other parts from reference TRBV2 and TRBJ2-3): EPEVTQTPSHQVTQMGQEVILRCVPISNHLYFYWYRQILGQKVEFLVSFYNNEISEKSEIFDDQFSVERPDGSNFTLKIRSTKLEDSAMYFCASRRDSATDTQYFGPGTRLTVL.

This clone was seen a handful of times. V is TRBV16 and J is TRBJ2-7; 9 nucleotides agree with TRBD1. The CDR3 contains 15 residues. V dropped 0 bases and J dropped 5; count of bases not matched to a gene: 5. Germline CDR1 KGHSY, CDR2 FQNENV. Here the CDR3 DNA reads TGTGCCAGCAGCCAATCGGGGGGACAGGGAAACGAGCAGTACTTC. This codes for CASSQSGGQGNEQYF.

The chain recombines TRBV5-6 with TRBJ2-5; possible D gene TRBD2, 6 bases. V gave up 5 bases and J gave up 5 bases, with 16 bases separating them. The CDR3 runs to 14 residues. Germline CDR1 and CDR2: SGHDT and YYEEEE. The CDR3 loop reads CASRDHGGDETQYF. The CDR3 coding sequence is TGTGCCAGCAGGGACCACGGGGGAGATGAGACCCAGTACTTC.

The chain is built from TRBV11-1 and TRBJ2-1; 8 positions agree with TRBD2. This CDR3 has 16 amino acids. Germline CDR1 reads SGHAT; CDR2 reads FQDESV (reference sequence). V lost 5 bases to trimming and J lost 13 bases; unmatched junction nucleotides: 19. CDR3 sequence: CASSLPGLDPPWGQFF. CDR3 DNA sequence: TGTGCCAGCAGCCTTCCGGGACTAGACCCTCCGTGGGGTCAGTTCTTC.

The chain uses TRBV5-1 and TRBJ2-2; 7 nucleotides line up with TRBD1. The CDR3 has 16 residues. Germline CDR1 and CDR2: SGHRS and YFSETQ. The V and J ends lost 0 bases and 1 base, in that order; junction bases with no gene match: 3. The CDR3: CASSLARTGNTGELFF. DNA of the CDR3: TGCGCCAGCAGCTTGGCACGGACAGGGAACACCGGGGAGCTGTTTTTT.

This chain joins TRBV20-1 and TRBJ2-5, with D possibly matching TRBD2 (6 bases). The CDR3 runs to 11 residues. V lost 7 bases to trimming and J lost 4 bases, with 10 bases between them. The germline CDR1 and CDR2 sequences are DFQATT and SNEGSKA (reference sequence). CDR3 sequence reads: CSVRGRETQYF. CDR3 DNA sequence: TGCAGTGTCCGGGGGAGAGAGACCCAGTACTTC.

As regards this clone: At the DNA level, this CDR3 is encoded by other sequences in the same sample as well. The chain links TRBV30 to TRBJ1-5; D not resolved. Germline V lookup: CDR1 GTSNPN, CDR2 SVGIG (reference sequence). V lost 2 bases to trimming and J lost 7 bases, with 6 bases between them. The CDR3 sequence is 11 residues long. As DNA, the CDR3 is TGTGCCTGGAGTCATGGACAGCCCCAGCATTTT. This encodes CAWSHGQPQHF.

This clone was seen a handful of times. Other DNA sequences from this sample encode an identical CDR3 as well. This CDR3 reads CASSLDRNTEAFF. CDR3 DNA sequence: TGTGCCAGCAGCTTGGACAGGAACACTGAAGCTTTCTTT. The chain is built from TRBV5-6 and TRBJ1-1; D is ambiguous. Germline CDR1 is SGHDT and CDR2 is YYEEEE. The CDR3 runs 13 residues. With 0 bases removed from V and 1 base from J, the gap between germline ends came to 4 bases.

The chain carries TRBV19 and TRBJ1-1; D gene uncertain. The CDR3 is 14 amino acids. V lost 3 bases, J lost 1 base, and 9 bases lay in between. Germline V gene sequence: CDR1 LNHDA, CDR2 SQIVND (reference sequence). The CDR3 DNA follows: TGTGCCAGTAGTATCGGGCGGGGGAACACTGAAGCTTTCTTT. Translating gives CASSIGRGNTEAFF.

This clone was counted a few times. The V gene is TRBV2, the J gene TRBJ1-5; perhaps TRBD1 as D (5 bases). CDR1 and CDR2 (germline): SNHLY, FYNNEI. V shed 8 bases and J shed 2 bases, with 13 bases lying between them. The CDR3 is 14 amino acids. The CDR3 DNA reads as TGTGCCAGCGATAAGTGGGGGGGCAATCAGCCCCAGCATTTT. It translates to CASDKWGGNQPQHF.